A selection of T cell receptor beta chains follows, all from one sample in a study of human T cells and chemical hapten exposure. TCRdb reprocessed the RACE reads with MiXCR, giving one entry per CDR3 protein. This repertoire shows approximately 400,000 distinct CDR3 sequences, 4% to 5.5% found once; its top ten account for under 2.5%. Source: whole blood, taken in connection with sensitization to the hapten diphenylcyclopropenone (DPC). Source of these receptors: a woman aged 50 to 60 with alopecia areata. Some clones in this sample may be carry-over from other donors' samples. The CDR3 runs from the conserved cysteine through the conserved F or W. D genes are given only for firm matches. Not every row has a clone size; where given, it reads once, few, many or a size class.

J gene | clone size | D gene | V gene | CDR3 protein | CDR3 DNA
TRBJ1-1 | few | - | TRBV10-3 | CASLPPQGSTEAFF | TGTGCCTCCCTCCCCCCGCAGGGCTCCACTGAAGCTTTCTTT
TRBJ2-3 | many | - | TRBV27 | CASSWTTTDTQYF | TGTGCCAGCAGTTGGACTACCACAGATACGCAGTATTTT
TRBJ2-7 | - | - | TRBV6-1 | CASIYGSEQYF | TGTGCCAGCATCTACGGGTCCGAGCAGTACTTC
TRBJ1-5 | - | TRBD1 | TRBV7-9 | CASSLGAGGYQPQHF | TGTGCCAGCAGCTTAGGTGCAGGGGGATATCAGCCCCAGCATTTT
TRBJ2-7 | - | - | TRBV13 | CASSLGAEGREQYF | TGTGCCAGCAGCTTAGGAGCGGAGGGGCGCGAGCAGTACTTC
TRBJ2-7 | many | - | TRBV20-1 | CSARGWGVDSYEQYF | TGCAGTGCAAGAGGGTGGGGCGTGGACTCCTACGAGCAGTACTTC
TRBJ2-7 | - | TRBD1 | TRBV20-1 | CSARPGQGDFYEQYF | TGCAGTGCTAGGCCGGGACAGGGGGACTTCTACGAGCAGTACTTC
TRBJ2-3 | many | - | TRBV29-1 | CSVAGTEGTDTQYF | TGCAGCGTTGCCGGGACTGAGGGGACAGATACGCAGTATTTT
TRBJ2-1 | many | - | TRBV6-5 | CASSYSWDGEEQFF | TGTGCCAGCAGTTACTCGTGGGACGGGGAAGAGCAGTTCTTC
TRBJ1-1 | many | - | TRBV28 | CASSFRGADTEAFF | TGTGCCAGCAGTTTTCGGGGGGCAGACACTGAAGCTTTCTTT
TRBJ2-3 | - | TRBD1 | TRBV12-3/TRBV12-4 | CASSLPQGHHTDTQYF | TGTGCCAGCAGTTTACCACAGGGGCACCACACAGATACGCAGTATTTT
TRBJ2-3 | - | TRBD2 | TRBV15 | CATSRAAGGSTDTQYF | TGTGCCACCAGCAGAGCTGCGGGGGGAAGCACAGATACGCAGTATTTT
TRBJ2-5 | few | - | TRBV12-3/TRBV12-4 | CASRRSGQETQYF | TGTGCCAGCAGAAGAAGCGGGCAAGAGACCCAGTACTTC
TRBJ2-1 | - | - | TRBV7-9 | CASTQSEESEQFF | TGTGCCAGCACCCAGAGCGAGGAGAGCGAGCAGTTCTTC
TRBJ1-1 | - | - | TRBV5-5 | CASSLSQRNTEAFF | TGTGCCAGCAGCCTCTCCCAGCGGAACACTGAAGCTTTCTTT
TRBJ2-1 | many | - | TRBV9 | CASSVPNTEQFF | TGTGCCAGCAGCGTACCGAATACAGAGCAGTTCTTC
TRBJ1-2 | - | - | TRBV27 | CASREGASSGYTF | TGTGCCAGCAGGGAGGGAGCCTCTAGTGGCTACACCTTC
TRBJ1-4 | many | - | TRBV6-1 | CASSFQGVNEKLFF | TGTGCCAGCAGTTTCCAGGGCGTGAATGAAAAACTGTTTTTT
TRBJ2-7 | - | - | TRBV29-1 | CSVGGGGSSYEQYF | TGCAGCGTTGGGGGGGGCGGGAGCTCCTACGAGCAGTACTTC
TRBJ2-2 | few | - | TRBV7-9 | CASSPGGGPASGELFF | TGTGCCAGCAGCCCAGGGGGGGGCCCGGCATCCGGGGAGCTGTTTTTT
TRBJ2-3 | few | - | TRBV9 | CASRGTVDTQYF | TGTGCCAGCAGGGGGACGGTAGATACGCAGTATTTT
TRBJ2-6 | many | TRBD1 | TRBV6-2/TRBV6-3 | CASRQTGPGANVLTF | TGTGCCAGCAGACAGACAGGGCCTGGGGCCAACGTCCTGACTTTC
TRBJ2-3 | few | TRBD2 | TRBV13 | CASSGTSGTRGTDTQYF | TGTGCCAGCTCAGGGACTAGCGGAACGAGGGGCACAGATACGCAGTATTTT
TRBJ2-7 | many | - | TRBV3-1 | CASSHGAISYEQYF | TGTGCCAGCAGCCACGGCGCAATCTCTTACGAGCAGTACTTC
TRBJ1-1 | - | - | TRBV6-5 | CASTVGRNTEAFF | TGTGCCAGCACCGTGGGACGGAACACTGAAGCTTTCTTT
TRBJ2-2 | many | - | TRBV4-2 | CASSQDGAGELFF | TGTGCCAGCAGCCAAGATGGTGCCGGGGAGCTGTTTTTT
TRBJ2-5 | many | TRBD1 | TRBV5-1 | CASSQGQGVQETQYF | TGCGCCAGCAGCCAAGGACAGGGCGTACAAGAGACCCAGTACTTC
TRBJ2-3 | many | - | TRBV10-3 | CAISETTDTQYF | TGTGCCATCAGTGAGACAACAGATACGCAGTATTTT
TRBJ1-4 | many | - | TRBV6-5 | CASSRDSRNEKLFF | TGTGCCAGCAGCCGAGACAGTCGTAATGAAAAACTGTTTTTT
TRBJ1-5 | few | - | TRBV12-3/TRBV12-4 | CASRSILYSNQPQHF | TGTGCCAGCAGGTCAATCCTGTATAGCAATCAGCCCCAGCATTTT
TRBJ2-7 | few | TRBD1 | TRBV30 | CAVGTGDSYEQYF | TGTGCCGTCGGGACAGGAGATTCCTACGAGCAGTACTTC
TRBJ1-2 | many | - | TRBV27 | CASSLGGLNYGYTF | TGTGCCAGCAGTTTAGGGGGCCTTAACTATGGCTACACCTTC
TRBJ1-5 | - | - | TRBV20-1 | CSARVDTNQPQHF | TGCAGTGCTAGAGTCGACACAAATCAGCCCCAGCATTTT
TRBJ1-4 | many | - | TRBV24-1 | CATIRDILGEKLFF | TGTGCCACAATCCGGGACATTCTCGGGGAAAAACTGTTTTTT
TRBJ2-6 | few | - | TRBV5-1 | CASSEGSSGANVLTF | TGCGCCAGCAGCGAGGGAAGCTCTGGGGCCAACGTCCTGACTTTC
TRBJ1-1 | - | - | TRBV7-9 | CASSRGQLLMNTEAFF | TGTGCCAGCAGCCGAGGACAGCTTCTTATGAACACTGAAGCTTTCTTT
TRBJ2-2 | - | TRBD1 | TRBV7-9 | CASSSLKGAANTGELFF | TGTGCCAGCAGCTCCCTCAAGGGGGCCGCGAACACCGGGGAGCTGTTTTTT
TRBJ1-4 | - | - | TRBV6-1 | CASRLAGTATNEKLFF | TGTGCCAGCAGGCTCGCAGGAACTGCAACTAATGAAAAACTGTTTTTT
TRBJ1-1 | few | - | TRBV24-1 | CATSDRYGTEAFF | TGTGCCACCAGTGATCGATACGGGACTGAAGCTTTCTTT